The source of this TCR beta chain is a study of control samples from healthy donors and cancer patients. Assay: immunoSEQ multiplex PCR; the TCRdb copy retains only in-frame clones and omits some. The sample contains approximately 17,000 clones, roughly nine tenths of which appear only once. V was clipped by 4 bases and J by 2 bases, with 15 bases between them. Germline V gives CDR1 SGHRS, CDR2 YFSETQ. The CDR3 consists of 15 residues. The chain uses TRBV5-1 and TRBJ1-1; no clear D gene. Sequencing was done on a sample of PBMCs. This receptor was obtained from a man in his 60s with head and neck cancer. The CDR3 loop reads CASSATLQVNTEAFF. CDR3 nucleotides: TGCGCCAGCAGCGCCACGCTCCAGGTAAACACTGAAGCTTTCTTT.